This record covers a single TCR beta chain. The antigen is not known. A clone one base away is much larger, so this may be a read error. Likely a read error: the CDR3 ends without its conserved phenylalanine or tryptophan. Semi-nested PCR with Nested Universal Primer A followed constant-region reverse priming of full-length variable regions. One entry per CDR3 protein, called by TCRdb with MiXCR from the 5' RACE reads. Of about 54,000 distinct CDR3 sequences in the sample, roughly 17% were seen once. Whole-study results and caveats: Whole repertoires were not studied in the larger cohort, only one V-J beta rearrangement.

The CDR3 is 14 residues long. The germline V gene has CDR1 DFQATT and CDR2 SNEGSKA (reference sequence). V lost 1 base to trimming and J lost 1 base, with 5 bases between them. Sequenced sample: naive CD4+ T cells sorted from blood. Subset here: naive CD4+ T cells, CD4+CD45RA+CD25-. The TCR comes from a female donor with breast cancer. The rearrangement joins TRBV20-1 to TRBJ2-6; D is perhaps TRBD1 (5 bases). CDR3 amino acids: CSARGQSGANVLTL. Written as DNA, the CDR3 is TGCAGTGCTAGAGGACAGTCTGGGGCCAACGTCCTGACTCTC.